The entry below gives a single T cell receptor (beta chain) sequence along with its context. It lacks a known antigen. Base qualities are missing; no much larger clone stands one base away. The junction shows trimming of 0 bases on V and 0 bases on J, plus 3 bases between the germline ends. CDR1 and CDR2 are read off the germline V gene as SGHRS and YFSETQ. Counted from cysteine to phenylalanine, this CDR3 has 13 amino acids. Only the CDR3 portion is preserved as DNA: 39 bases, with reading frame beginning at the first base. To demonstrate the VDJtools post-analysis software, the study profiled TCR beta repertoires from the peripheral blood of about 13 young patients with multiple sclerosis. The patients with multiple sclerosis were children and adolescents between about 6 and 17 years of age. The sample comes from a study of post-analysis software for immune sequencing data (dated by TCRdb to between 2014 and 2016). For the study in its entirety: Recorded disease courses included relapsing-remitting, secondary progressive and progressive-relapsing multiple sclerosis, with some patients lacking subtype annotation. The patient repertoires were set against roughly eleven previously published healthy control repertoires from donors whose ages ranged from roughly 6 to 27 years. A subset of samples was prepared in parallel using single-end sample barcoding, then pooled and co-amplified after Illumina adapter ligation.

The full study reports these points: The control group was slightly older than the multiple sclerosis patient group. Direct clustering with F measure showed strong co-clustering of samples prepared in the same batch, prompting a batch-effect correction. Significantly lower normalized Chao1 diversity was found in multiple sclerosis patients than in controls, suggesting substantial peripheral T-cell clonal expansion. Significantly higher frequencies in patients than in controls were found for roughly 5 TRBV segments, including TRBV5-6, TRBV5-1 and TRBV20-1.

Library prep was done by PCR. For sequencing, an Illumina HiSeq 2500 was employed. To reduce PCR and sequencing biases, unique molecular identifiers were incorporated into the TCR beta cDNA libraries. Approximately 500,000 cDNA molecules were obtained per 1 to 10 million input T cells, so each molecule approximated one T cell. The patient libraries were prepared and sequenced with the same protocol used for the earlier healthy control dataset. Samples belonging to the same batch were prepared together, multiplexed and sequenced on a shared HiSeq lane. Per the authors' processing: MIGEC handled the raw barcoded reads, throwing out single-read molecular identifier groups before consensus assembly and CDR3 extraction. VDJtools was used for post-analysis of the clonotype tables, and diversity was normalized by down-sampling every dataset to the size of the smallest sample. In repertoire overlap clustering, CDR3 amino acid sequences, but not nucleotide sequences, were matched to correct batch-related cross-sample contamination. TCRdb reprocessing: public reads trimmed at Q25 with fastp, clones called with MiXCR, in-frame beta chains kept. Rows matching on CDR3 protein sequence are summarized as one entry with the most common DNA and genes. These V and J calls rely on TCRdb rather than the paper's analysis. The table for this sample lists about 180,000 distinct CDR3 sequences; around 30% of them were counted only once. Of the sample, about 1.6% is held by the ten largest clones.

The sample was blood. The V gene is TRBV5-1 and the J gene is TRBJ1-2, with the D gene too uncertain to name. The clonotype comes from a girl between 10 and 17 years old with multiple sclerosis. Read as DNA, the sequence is TGCGCCAGCAGCTTGGACCCTAACTATGGCTACACCTTC. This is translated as CASSLDPNYGYTF.